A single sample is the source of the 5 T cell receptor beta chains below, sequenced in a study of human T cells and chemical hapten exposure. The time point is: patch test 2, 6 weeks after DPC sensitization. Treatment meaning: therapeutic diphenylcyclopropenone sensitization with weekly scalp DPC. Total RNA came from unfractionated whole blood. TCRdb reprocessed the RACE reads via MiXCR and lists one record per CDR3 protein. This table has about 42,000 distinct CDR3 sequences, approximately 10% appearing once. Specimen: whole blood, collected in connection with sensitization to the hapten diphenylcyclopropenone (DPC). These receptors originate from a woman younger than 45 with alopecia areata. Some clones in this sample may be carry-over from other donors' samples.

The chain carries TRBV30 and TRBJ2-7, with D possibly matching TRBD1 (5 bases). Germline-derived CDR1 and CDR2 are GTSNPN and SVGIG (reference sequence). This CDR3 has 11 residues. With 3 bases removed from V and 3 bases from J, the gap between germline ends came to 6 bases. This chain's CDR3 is CAWSDSYEQYF. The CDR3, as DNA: TGTGCCTGGAGCGACAGCTACGAGCAGTACTTC.

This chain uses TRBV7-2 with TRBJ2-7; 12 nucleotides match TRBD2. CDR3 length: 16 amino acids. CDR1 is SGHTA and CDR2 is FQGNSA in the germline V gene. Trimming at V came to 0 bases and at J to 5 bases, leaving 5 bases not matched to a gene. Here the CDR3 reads CASSLALAGGGDEQYF. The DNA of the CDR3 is TGTGCCAGCAGCTTAGCACTAGCGGGGGGAGGCGACGAGCAGTACTTC.

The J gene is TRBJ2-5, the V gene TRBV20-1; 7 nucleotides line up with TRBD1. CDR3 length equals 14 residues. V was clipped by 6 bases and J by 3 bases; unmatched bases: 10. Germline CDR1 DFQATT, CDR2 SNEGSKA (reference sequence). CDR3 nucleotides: TGCAGTGCCACGAGGGTGACAGGGAAAGAGACCCAGTACTTC. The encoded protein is CSATRVTGKETQYF.

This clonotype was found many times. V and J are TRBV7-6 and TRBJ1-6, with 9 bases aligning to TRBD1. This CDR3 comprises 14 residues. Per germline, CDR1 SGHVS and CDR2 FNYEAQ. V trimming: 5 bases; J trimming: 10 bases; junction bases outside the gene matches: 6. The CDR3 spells CASSPRTGDSPLHF. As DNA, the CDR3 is TGTGCCAGCAGCCCGCGGACAGGGGACTCACCCCTCCACTTT.

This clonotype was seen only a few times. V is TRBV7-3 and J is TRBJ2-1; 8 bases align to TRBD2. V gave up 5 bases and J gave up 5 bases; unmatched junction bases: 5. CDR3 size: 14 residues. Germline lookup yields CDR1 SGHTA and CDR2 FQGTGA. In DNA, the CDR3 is TGTGCCAGCAGCCCGTTGGGACTAGACAATGAGCAGTTCTTC. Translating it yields CASSPLGLDNEQFF.